The 30 T cell receptor beta chains presented below share a single source sample, sequenced in a study of graft-versus-host responses after intestinal transplantation (dated by TCRdb to the early 2020s). Library preparation used the immunoSEQ multiplex PCR assay. This immuneACCESS table, as held by TCRdb, lists in-frame sequences with V and J called but not all clones. Of the missing ones, under half trace to an unresolved V gene in checked studies; the others have no known cause. This sample gives about 97,000 clones in total; 80% to 95% of them show up just once. Together, the top ten hold roughly a sixth of the sample. The material was PBMCs, obtained roughly 450 days after intestinal transplant. These TCRs come from a human patient who received an intestinal transplant, so some T cells may come from the graft donor.

The chain joins TRBV6-1 to TRBJ2-3; TRBD2 agrees at 9 bases. The CDR3 runs 15 residues. CDR1 is MNHNS and CDR2 is SASEGT in the germline V gene. J gave up 2 bases and V 6 bases, and 6 bases lay outside the gene matches. The CDR3 here is CASRWRGGSTDTQYF. The CDR3 DNA follows: TGTGCCAGCAGGTGGCGGGGGGGTTCCACAGATACGCAGTATTTT.

The chain carries TRBV5-1 and TRBJ2-7; a possible D gene is TRBD1 (6 bases). Deletions cut 4 bases from V and 3 bases from J, with 8 bases between. Germline V CDR1 and CDR2: SGHRS, YFSETQ. The CDR3 runs 12 residues. CDR3 DNA: TGCGCCAGCAGCCGGACAGACTACGAGCAGTACTTC. This encodes CASSRTDYEQYF.

The chain links TRBV6-5 to TRBJ1-4; 11 bases are shared with TRBD1. Unmatched junction bases numbered 4, after V lost 8 bases and J lost 8 bases. The CDR3 has 13 residues. In germline, CDR1 is MNHEY, CDR2 SVGAGI. CDR3 amino acids: CASRDRGNEKLFF. The CDR3 nucleotides read TGTGCCAGCCGGGACAGGGGGAACGAAAAACTGTTTTTT.

The genes are TRBV4-1 and TRBJ1-5; D is possibly TRBD1 (5 bases). Per the germline V gene, CDR1 is MGHRA and CDR2 is YSYEKL. The CDR3 has 17 residues. The ends were cut back, 4 bases at V and 6 bases at J, with 22 bases in the middle. The chain's CDR3 is CASSPNMGLTSGQPQHF. CDR3 nucleotides: TGCGCCAGCAGCCCAAATATGGGACTCACGAGCGGTCAGCCCCAGCATTTT.

This chain uses TRBV9 with TRBJ1-2; D is possibly TRBD1 (6 bases). CDR3 size: 14 residues. Looked up from germline, CDR1 is SGDLS and CDR2 is YYNGEE. Trimming took 4 bases from V and 8 from J, leaving 18 bases between them. CDR3 sequence reads: CASSPTEGQGGYTF. CDR3 nucleotide sequence: TGTGCCAGCAGCCCGACTGAGGGGCAGGGGGGCTACACCTTC.

V is TRBV10-3 and J is TRBJ1-2, with a tentative D call TRBD1 (5 bases). The V gene's germline CDR1 is ENHRY and CDR2 SYGVKD. The length of the CDR3 is 12 residues. Trimming removed 8 bases from V and 0 bases from J, with 7 bases in between. CDR3 coding DNA: TGTGCCATCCCCAGGGCTAACTATGGCTACACCTTC. Amino acids: CAIPRANYGYTF.

V usage is TRBV6-6 and J usage is TRBJ1-6; TRBD1 aligns across 7 bases. This CDR3 has 15 residues. Per germline, CDR1 MNHNY and CDR2 SVGAGI (reference sequence). Trimming at V came to 7 bases and at J to 9 bases, leaving 12 bases not matched to a gene. The CDR3 DNA follows: TGTGCCAGCACCAAAGGGGACAGCCTCCTTTCACCCCTCCACTTT. It yields the protein CASTKGDSLLSPLHF.

This sequence joins TRBV2 and TRBJ1-1, with D hard to call. The V end lost 6 bases, the J end lost 4 bases, and 6 bases lay between the germline ends. This CDR3 contains 11 residues. Germline assignment: CDR1 SNHLY and CDR2 FYNNEI. CDR3 in DNA: TGTGCCAGCAGCCAGTTCACTGAAGCTTTCTTT. This encodes CASSQFTEAFF.

This rearrangement joins TRBV5-1 to TRBJ1-4, with TRBD1 as a possible D gene (6 bases). The germline CDR1 and CDR2 sequences are SGHRS and YFSETQ. This CDR3 has 15 residues. Trimming removed 4 bases at V and 7 bases at J, with 17 bases between. The CDR3 sequence: CASSQRQAGGEKLFF. DNA for the CDR3: TGCGCCAGCAGCCAGAGACAGGCTGGGGGTGAAAAACTGTTTTTT.

This clone has just one count. This sequence joins TRBV5-5 and TRBJ1-2; D perhaps matches TRBD1 (6 bases). Between the trimmed V and J ends, which lost 0 bases and 3 bases, there was a span of 9 bases. CDR3 length equals 14 residues. From germline, CDR1 is SGHKS and CDR2 YYEKEE (reference sequence). The chain's CDR3 is CASSLEPGDYGYTF. CDR3 in DNA: TGTGCCAGCAGCTTGGAACCAGGGGACTATGGCTACACCTTC.

This clone was detected only a few times. The genes are TRBV4-1 and TRBJ1-4, with 9 bases matching TRBD1. Trimming cost V 4 bases and J 8 bases; bases outside gene matches: 5. Per the germline V gene, CDR1 is MGHRA and CDR2 is YSYEKL. This CDR3 is 14 amino acids long. In nucleotides, the CDR3 is TGCGCCAGCAGCCTGGGACAGGGTGACGAAAAACTGTTTTTT. It is translated as CASSLGQGDEKLFF.

This chain links TRBV19 with TRBJ1-4; TRBD1 is a possible D gene (5 bases). CDR3 size: 17 residues. CDR1 and CDR2 from the germline V gene are LNHDA and SQIVND (reference sequence). Trimming took 2 bases from V and 0 from J, leaving 13 bases between them. CDR3 sequence: CASSIRGGSATNEKLFF. CDR3 bases: TGTGCCAGTAGTATAAGGGGAGGGTCGGCAACTAATGAAAAACTGTTTTTT.

In this sample, this clone turned up once. This chain uses TRBV5-1 with TRBJ2-2; D perhaps matches TRBD2 (5 bases). The CDR3 has 15 amino acids. Trimming removed 3 bases at V and 5 bases at J, with 14 bases between. Germline V gene sequence: CDR1 SGHRS, CDR2 YFSETQ. The chain's CDR3 is CASSSRPGSTGELFF. For the CDR3, the DNA is TGCGCCAGCAGCTCACGACCGGGGTCAACCGGGGAGCTGTTTTTT.

The gene calls are TRBV6-1 and TRBJ1-1, with TRBD1 as a possible D gene (6 bases). This CDR3 contains 14 residues. The V gene lost 6 bases and the J gene lost 3 bases, with 14 bases spanning the gap. CDR1 is MNHNS, CDR2 SASEGT, per germline. The CDR3 loop reads CASSGGAEYTEAFF. The CDR3 coding sequence is TGTGCCAGCAGCGGGGGGGCGGAGTACACTGAAGCTTTCTTT.

The V and J genes are TRBV6-5 and TRBJ1-1; 8 bases match TRBD1. With V trimmed by 5 bases and J by 11 bases, 16 bases remained unmatched. CDR3 length: 15 amino acids. Germline V gene data show CDR1 as MNHEY and CDR2 as SVGAGI. The CDR3 is CASSPQDRVSVGAFF. In DNA, the CDR3 is TGTGCCAGCAGTCCTCAGGACAGGGTCTCAGTGGGGGCTTTCTTT.

This chain uses TRBV11-3 with TRBJ2-7; TRBD1 matches at 7 bases. The CDR3 has 14 amino acids. Trimming cost V 5 bases and J 3 bases; bases outside gene matches: 7. The germline V gene has CDR1 SGHNT and CDR2 YENEEA. CDR3 loop: CASSPGTDGYEQYF. The CDR3 DNA reads TGTGCCAGCAGCCCCGGGACAGATGGCTACGAGCAGTACTTC.

Details on this clone: Additional DNA sequences in this sample encode the identical CDR3. The rearrangement uses TRBV5-1 and TRBJ1-1; D is uncertain. CDR3 size: 13 residues. Trimming cost V 0 bases and J 0 bases, with 3 bases left between them. Germline CDR1 and CDR2: SGHRS and YFSETQ. CDR3 in DNA: TGCGCCAGCAGCTTGGGGGTGAACACTGAAGCTTTCTTT. Its translation: CASSLGVNTEAFF.

The chain is built from TRBV9 and TRBJ1-1; no clear D. In germline, CDR1 is SGDLS, CDR2 YYNGEE. The CDR3 is 15 residues long. Trimming took off 0 bases at V and 3 bases at J, with 12 bases between the two ends. CDR3: CASSVVRGLDTEAFF. The DNA for the CDR3 is TGTGCCAGCAGCGTAGTTCGCGGTCTCGACACTGAAGCTTTCTTT. The complete variable domain, with remaining parts taken from reference TRBV9 and TRBJ1-1, reads DSGVTQTPKHLITATGQRVTLRCSPRSGDLSVYWYQQSLDQGLQFLIQYYNGEERAKGNILERFSAQQFPDLHSELNLSSLELGDSALYFCASSVVRGLDTEAFFGQGTRLTVV.

The chain joins TRBV6-5 to TRBJ1-5; D perhaps matches TRBD1 (5 bases). V was trimmed by 4 bases and J by 2 bases, leaving 12 bases between them. The CDR3 is made up of 15 amino acids. CDR1 MNHEY and CDR2 SVGAGI come from the germline V gene. As DNA, the CDR3 is TGTGCCAGCAGTTTCGACCGGGACGGCAATCAGCCCCAGCATTTT. The encoded protein is CASSFDRDGNQPQHF.

The rearrangement uses TRBV2 and TRBJ1-4; D call uncertain. V lost 8 bases and J 0 bases, leaving 16 bases between the germline ends. The CDR3 sequence is 16 residues long. Germline V CDR1 and CDR2: SNHLY, FYNNEI. The DNA of the CDR3 is TGTGCCAGCGGGGAGGAAAAGCTATCAACTAATGAAAAACTGTTTTTT. Residues: CASGEEKLSTNEKLFF. The variable domain in full, completed from reference TRBV2 and TRBJ1-4, reads EPEVTQTPSHQVTQMGQEVILRCVPISNHLYFYWYRQILGQKVEFLVSFYNNEISEKSEIFDDQFSVERPDGSNFTLKIRSTKLEDSAMYFCASGEEKLSTNEKLFFGSGTQLSVL.

The chain carries TRBV25-1 and TRBJ1-6; D is unclear. V gave up 4 bases and J gave up 6 bases, with 13 bases separating them. The CDR3 has 15 residues. CDR1 and CDR2 (germline): MGHDK, SYGVNS. The CDR3: CASSGSGGLNSPLHF. The CDR3, as DNA: TGTGCCAGCAGTGGCTCCGGAGGACTTAATTCACCCCTCCACTTT.

The CDR3 spells CASSGGGLGAFF. CDR3 nucleotides: TGCGCCAGCAGTGGGGGGGGATTAGGGGCTTTCTTT. The gene calls are TRBV10-2 and TRBJ1-1, with TRBD1 as a possible D gene (5 bases). The length of the CDR3 is 12 residues. Germline V gene data show CDR1 as WSHSY and CDR2 as SAAADI. V was clipped by 4 bases and J by 11 bases, with 14 bases between them.

This chain links TRBV5-1 with TRBJ1-2; unclear D gene. CDR1 is SGHRS, CDR2 YFSETQ, per germline. CDR3 length equals 15 residues. V lost 2 bases to trimming and J lost 6 bases, with 17 bases between them. CDR3 DNA: TGCGCCAGCAGCTTAACCCTGGACGTCCGTCATGGCTACACCTTC. Its translation is CASSLTLDVRHGYTF. Full variable domain (rest looked up from reference TRBV5-1 and TRBJ1-2): KAGVTQTPRYLIKTRGQQVTLSCSPISGHRSVSWYQQTPGQGLQFLFEYFSETQRNKGNFPGRFSGRQFSNSRSEMNVSTLELGDSALYLCASSLTLDVRHGYTFGSGTRLTVV.

The rearrangement joins TRBV7-9 to TRBJ1-5, with D possibly matching TRBD1 (6 bases). Germline assignment: CDR1 SEHNR and CDR2 FQNEAQ (reference sequence). The CDR3 runs 13 residues. Trimming removed 1 base from V and 7 bases from J, with 8 bases in between. The CDR3 coding sequence is TGTGCCAGCAGCTTAGACAGGGCCCAGCCCCAGCATTTT. This sequence encodes CASSLDRAQPQHF.

The V gene is TRBV5-1, the J gene TRBJ1-1, with D perhaps TRBD1 (5 bases). CDR3 length equals 13 residues. Trimming removed 4 bases at V and 7 bases at J, with 14 bases between. Germline V gene lookup returns CDR1 SGHRS and CDR2 YFSETQ. The CDR3 loop reads CASSPRVGGEAFF. The DNA for the CDR3 is TGCGCCAGCAGCCCCCGGGTTGGGGGTGAAGCTTTCTTT.

This chain joins TRBV5-1 and TRBJ1-2, with TRBD1 as a possible D gene (6 bases). V lost 6 bases and J lost 4, with 22 bases in between. The CDR3 consists of 16 residues. The V gene's germline CDR1 is SGHRS and CDR2 YFSETQ. The CDR3, as DNA: TGCGCCAGCACCCCAGAGCTTAGTCAGGGGAGCTATGGCTACACCTTC. Its translation is CASTPELSQGSYGYTF.

The CDR3 sequence is CASSPLTNTEAFF. In DNA, the CDR3 is TGTGCCAGCAGCCCTCTGACGAACACTGAAGCTTTCTTT. The V call is TRBV7-2, the J call TRBJ1-1; D unclear. The CDR3 covers 13 residues. Germline V gene sequence: CDR1 SGHTA, CDR2 FQGNSA. V was trimmed by 5 bases and J by 1 base, leaving 8 bases between them.

The chain recombines TRBV5-6 with TRBJ1-6; 10 bases are shared with TRBD1. This CDR3 contains 19 residues. Germline assignment: CDR1 SGHDT and CDR2 YYEEEE. Trimming took 5 bases from V and 10 from J; bases not matched to a gene: 21. The CDR3 region is CASSFFGDRGLGEGSPLHF. As DNA, the CDR3 is TGTGCCAGCAGTTTCTTCGGAGACAGGGGGCTCGGTGAGGGGTCACCCCTCCACTTT.

This clone came up once. This chain uses TRBV7-3 with TRBJ2-6; no clear D gene. Trimming removed 4 bases at V and 0 bases at J, with 13 bases between. Germline V gene data show CDR1 as SGHTA and CDR2 as FQGTGA. The CDR3 is 17 residues long. The chain's CDR3 is CASSSPFRSSGANVLTF. The CDR3 nucleotides are TGTGCCAGCAGCTCCCCTTTTAGGAGCTCTGGGGCCAACGTCCTGACTTTC.

This chain links TRBV11-2 with TRBJ2-7; no clear D. The CDR3 is 15 residues long. With 5 bases removed from V and 2 bases from J, the gap between germline ends came to 16 bases. The germline gives CDR1 SGHAT, CDR2 FQNNGV. CDR3 coding DNA: TGTGCCAGCAGCCGCGTCTTTCGAAAGCCCTACGAGCAGTACTTC. This codes for CASSRVFRKPYEQYF.